This T cell receptor (beta chain) was recovered during a study of OX40 agonist ivuxolimab in advanced cancers. This table comes from immunoSEQ multiplex PCR, and its TCRdb copy is limited to in-frame clones, with some not included. This repertoire shows over 20,000 clones, more than 75% found once; its top ten account for 20% to 25%. The CDR3 extends over 14 amino acids. Looked up from germline, CDR1 is SGHTA and CDR2 is FQGTGA. Unmatched junction bases numbered 4, after V lost 4 bases and J lost 7 bases. V is TRBV7-3 and J is TRBJ2-1, with TRBD2 matching 10 bases. This receptor was identified in an adult with an advanced solid tumor such as melanoma, head and neck, liver or kidney cancer. Sample: CD4+ or CD8+ T cells sorted from blood, taken in a trial of the OX40 agonist ivuxolimab. The CDR3 coding sequence is TGTGCCAGCAGCTCAGCGGGGGGGCTGAATGAGCAGTTCTTC. Translation gives CASSSAGGLNEQFF.